These T cell receptor beta chains were read from a single sample in a study of blood T cell repertoires in COVID-19. Clones were read by immunoSEQ multiplex PCR, and TCRdb kept only the in-frame ones, dropping some. The table records nearly 350,000 clones, about 83% of them present only once. The source material was peripheral blood. The source is a man aged 30 to 45 with active or convalescent COVID-19. Both conserved end residues are part of each CDR3. The D gene is left open where the match is weak. Clone size is not always given. Where it is, it says once, few, many or a class for expanded clones.

j_call	d_call	clone_size	v_call	cdr3_aa	cdr3_nt
TRBJ2-2	TRBD2	.	TRBV15	CATRLNWGLALTGELFF	TGTGCCACCAGGCTAAACTGGGGACTAGCGCTCACCGGGGAGCTGTTTTTT
TRBJ1-6	.	.	TRBV6-5	CASSPDGQRRSPLHF	TGTGCCAGCAGCCCCGACGGACAGCGGCGATCACCCCTCCACTTT
TRBJ1-3	TRBD1	.	TRBV7-9	CASSLWVGTALPSGNTIYF	TGTGCCAGCAGCTTATGGGTCGGGACAGCGCTTCCCTCTGGAAACACCATATATTTT
TRBJ2-3	TRBD2	once	TRBV19	CASSPGEGPSTDTQYF	TGTGCCAGTAGTCCCGGGGAGGGACCTAGCACAGATACGCAGTATTTT
TRBJ1-5	.	few	TRBV30	CAWSVSGAIAPQHF	TGTGCCTGGAGTGTAAGCGGGGCTATAGCGCCCCAGCATTTT
TRBJ2-1	.	.	TRBV5-4	CASSETTPYNEQFF	TGTGCCAGCAGCGAGACGACTCCTTACAATGAGCAGTTCTTC
TRBJ2-7	TRBD2	.	TRBV6-5	CASSQRLAGAYEQYF	TGTGCCAGCAGTCAGCGACTAGCGGGAGCCTACGAGCAGTACTTC
TRBJ1-1	.	few	TRBV4-3	CASSQDRRGQLNTEAFF	TGCGCCAGCAGCCAAGATAGGCGTGGACAGTTGAACACTGAAGCTTTCTTT
TRBJ2-2	TRBD2	.	TRBV28	CASSGGLAGANTGELFF	TGTGCCAGCAGTGGGGGACTAGCGGGAGCGAACACCGGGGAGCTGTTTTTT
TRBJ2-7	.	.	TRBV7-2	CASSLGEAEQYF	TGTGCCAGCAGCTTAGGGGAGGCCGAGCAGTACTTC
TRBJ1-2	.	.	TRBV7-2	CASSFSRDGYTF	TGTGCCAGCAGCTTTTCCAGGGATGGCTACACCTTC
TRBJ1-5	TRBD1	.	TRBV18	CASSSTGDQPQHF	TGTGCCAGCTCAAGTACAGGGGACCAGCCCCAGCATTTT
TRBJ1-2	.	.	TRBV27	CASRPTGPVSGGYTF	TGTGCCAGCAGACCGACAGGACCCGTCTCGGGGGGCTACACCTTC
TRBJ2-1	TRBD1	.	TRBV4-3	CASSQDGGRGYNEQFF	TGCGCCAGCAGCCAAGATGGCGGCAGGGGGTACAATGAGCAGTTCTTC
TRBJ1-2	.	.	TRBV19	CASSTPGLIANYGYTF	TGTGCCAGTAGTACACCGGGACTGATAGCTAACTATGGCTACACCTTC
TRBJ2-7	.	.	TRBV28	CASIRSGEQYF	TGTGCCAGCATTCGGAGCGGCGAGCAGTACTTC
TRBJ2-3	.	.	TRBV4-1	CASSFNRVYTDTQYF	TGCGCCAGCAGCTTTAACAGGGTTTACACAGATACGCAGTATTTT
TRBJ1-4	.	.	TRBV19	CASSMGMGEKLFF	TGTGCCAGTAGTATGGGTATGGGCGAAAAACTGTTTTTT
TRBJ2-1	TRBD2	few	TRBV7-8	CASSSPHSGVHEQFF	TGTGCCAGCAGCTCGCCTCATAGCGGGGTCCATGAGCAGTTCTTC
TRBJ1-1	.	once	TRBV28	CASSLRQGWNTEAFF	TGTGCCAGCAGTTTACGGCAGGGGTGGAACACTGAAGCTTTCTTT
TRBJ2-3	TRBD2	.	TRBV13	CASSFLAGAITDTQYF	TGTGCCAGCAGCTTCCTAGCGGGGGCGATCACAGATACGCAGTATTTT
TRBJ2-7	TRBD1	.	TRBV4-1	CASSSQLGTGGFYEQYF	TGCGCCAGCAGCTCTCAATTGGGGACAGGGGGCTTCTACGAGCAGTACTTC
TRBJ1-1	TRBD1	.	TRBV5-6	CASSLGGTVYTEAFF	TGTGCCAGCAGCTTGGGGGGGACAGTTTACACTGAAGCTTTCTTT
TRBJ2-3	.	once	TRBV19	CASSMAGRPSSTDTQYF	TGTGCCAGTAGTATGGCGGGAAGACCCTCTAGCACAGATACGCAGTATTTT
TRBJ1-4	TRBD1	.	TRBV20-1	CSASVQGAREKLFF	TGCAGTGCTAGTGTGCAGGGGGCGAGGGAAAAACTGTTTTTT
TRBJ2-2	TRBD1	once	TRBV11-3	CASSSWTGLNTGELFF	TGTGCCAGCAGCTCATGGACAGGGCTGAACACCGGGGAGCTGTTTTTT
TRBJ2-1	TRBD2	.	TRBV4-1	CARSRGGGDGNEQFF	TGCGCCCGCAGCCGCGGGGGGGGCGACGGCAATGAGCAGTTCTTC
TRBJ1-3	.	.	TRBV7-8	CASSLEGGFGNTIYF	TGTGCCAGCAGCTTAGAGGGCGGGTTCGGAAACACCATATATTTT
TRBJ1-5	TRBD1	.	TRBV18	CASSGDRNQPQHF	TGTGCCAGCTCAGGGGACAGAAATCAGCCCCAGCATTTT
TRBJ1-1	.	few	TRBV5-1	CASSFGTNMNTEAFF	TGCGCCAGCAGCTTCGGGACAAACATGAACACTGAAGCTTTCTTT
TRBJ2-3	TRBD1	.	TRBV4-3	CASSQADRASDTQYF	TGCGCCAGCAGCCAAGCCGACAGGGCTTCAGATACGCAGTATTTT
TRBJ1-2	TRBD1	once	TRBV5-4	CASSLDRGLHGYTF	TGTGCCAGCAGCTTGGACAGGGGGCTTCATGGCTACACCTTC
TRBJ1-5	.	.	TRBV6-2/TRBV6-3	CASSYEVAGSNQPQHF	TGTGCCAGCAGTTACGAAGTGGCGGGCAGCAATCAGCCCCAGCATTTT
TRBJ1-1	.	.	TRBV7-9	CATQNTEAFF	TGTGCCACCCAAAACACTGAAGCTTTCTTT
TRBJ2-7	.	.	TRBV6-2/TRBV6-3	CASSYSLVAVLYEQYF	TGTGCCAGCAGTTACTCGCTCGTAGCGGTCCTCTACGAGCAGTACTTC
TRBJ1-5	TRBD1	.	TRBV30	CACGQGAGQPQHF	TGTGCCTGCGGACAGGGGGCCGGTCAGCCCCAGCATTTT
TRBJ1-2	.	.	TRBV3-1/TRBV3-2	CASSQAGDRGYTF	TGTGCCAGCAGCCAAGCCGGGGATCGGGGCTACACCTTC
TRBJ2-2	.	.	TRBV21-1	CASSKIGTGKGTGELFF	TGTGCCAGCAGCAAAATAGGAACAGGGAAGGGAACCGGGGAGCTGTTTTTT
TRBJ2-1	.	few	TRBV6-5	CASSYSVERNEQFF	TGTGCCAGCAGTTACTCGGTTGAGAGGAATGAGCAGTTCTTC
TRBJ1-1	.	.	TRBV6-6	CASSYYTGEAFF	TGTGCCAGCAGTTACTACACAGGGGAAGCTTTCTTT
TRBJ1-2	TRBD1	.	TRBV18	CASSPMRGQDGYTF	TGTGCCAGCTCACCGATGCGAGGACAGGATGGCTACACCTTC
TRBJ1-2	TRBD1	.	TRBV19	CASSSTGSWSDGYTF	TGTGCCAGTAGTTCGACAGGGAGTTGGTCCGATGGCTACACCTTC
TRBJ2-1	TRBD2	.	TRBV5-5	CASSLGGGGQTYNEQFF	TGTGCCAGCAGCTTGGGCGGCGGGGGGCAAACTTACAATGAGCAGTTCTTC
TRBJ2-1	.	.	TRBV6-6	CASSYSFSTPGNEQFF	TGTGCCAGCAGTTACTCCTTCTCCACTCCGGGCAATGAGCAGTTCTTC
TRBJ1-4	.	once	TRBV2	CASSEGRAREKLFF	TGTGCCAGCAGTGAGGGCAGGGCTAGGGAAAAACTGTTTTTT
TRBJ1-1	TRBD1	.	TRBV10-3	CAISDPGTGKGGGTEAFF	TGTGCCATCAGTGACCCAGGGACAGGGAAAGGCGGCGGCACTGAAGCTTTCTTT
TRBJ2-6	.	.	TRBV30	CAGTMTVSGANVLTF	TGTGCCGGTACTATGACAGTCTCTGGGGCCAACGTCCTGACTTTC
TRBJ2-7	TRBD1	.	TRBV5-1	CASSIRTGADEQYF	TGCGCCAGCAGCATACGGACAGGGGCGGACGAGCAGTACTTC
TRBJ2-7	.	.	TRBV3-1/TRBV3-2	CASSQDRTTGNYEQYF	TGTGCCAGCAGCCAAGATCGTACGACGGGAAACTACGAGCAGTACTTC
TRBJ2-7	.	.	TRBV27	CASSFTTAYEQYF	TGTGCCAGCAGTTTTACCACTGCCTACGAGCAGTACTTC
TRBJ2-3	TRBD1	.	TRBV5-1	CASSSGTGSDTQYF	TGCGCCAGCAGCTCCGGGACAGGGTCAGATACGCAGTATTTT
TRBJ1-1	.	.	TRBV6-2/TRBV6-3	CASSWGGTEAFF	TGTGCCAGCAGTTGGGGGGGCACTGAAGCTTTCTTT
TRBJ1-1	TRBD1	.	TRBV4-1	CASSPDEGAGAFF	TGCGCCAGCAGCCCCGACGAGGGGGCAGGCGCTTTCTTT
TRBJ1-1	TRBD1	.	TRBV12-3/TRBV12-4	CASSFKGARAFF	TGTGCCAGCAGTTTCAAGGGGGCGAGGGCTTTCTTT
TRBJ2-1	TRBD2	.	TRBV4-3	CASTFSGSSYNEQFF	TGCGCCAGCACTTTTAGCGGGAGCTCCTACAATGAGCAGTTCTTC
TRBJ2-1	TRBD1	once	TRBV12-3/TRBV12-4	CASTLPGQRQFF	TGTGCCAGTACTTTACCGGGACAGAGGCAGTTCTTC
TRBJ1-3	.	.	TRBV19	CASSEPTISRNTIYF	TGTGCCAGTAGTGAACCGACAATTTCGAGAAACACCATATATTTT
TRBJ2-1	.	.	TRBV3-1/TRBV3-2	CASSPTVGNEQFF	TGTGCCAGCAGCCCGACAGTGGGCAATGAGCAGTTCTTC
TRBJ2-6	.	.	TRBV19	CASKQETGANVLTF	TGTGCCAGCAAACAGGAGACTGGGGCCAACGTCCTGACTTTC
TRBJ2-7	.	once	TRBV6-5	CASSPTIDYEQYF	TGTGCCAGCAGCCCGACAATCGACTACGAGCAGTACTTC